The clone carrying this TCR beta chain has a handful of counts. The antigen is unknown. Method: immunoSEQ multiplex PCR; TCRdb's copy keeps in-frame clones and lacks some. The sample contains 55,000 to 65,000 clones, 82% of which appear only once. This sample stems from a study of OX40 agonist ivuxolimab in advanced cancers. General study findings and limits: Antigens targeted by the expanded peripheral T cells were not determined. The average count of expanded clones was higher among CD8+ T cells than among CD4+.

This receptor was identified in an adult with an advanced solid tumor such as melanoma, head and neck, liver or kidney cancer. Sample: CD4+ or CD8+ T cells sorted from blood, taken in a trial of the OX40 agonist ivuxolimab.

The CDR3 nucleotides read TGTGCCAGCAGTGAGAGGAGGGATTTCGAAAAACTGTTTTTT. As protein: CASSERRDFEKLFF. This rearrangement joins TRBV2 to TRBJ1-4; no definite D call. CDR3 length equals 14 residues. CDR1 is SNHLY and CDR2 is FYNNEI in the germline V gene. V was pared by 3 bases and J by 8 bases, with 13 bases between.